A selection of T cell receptor beta chains follows, all from one sample in a study of blood T cell repertoires in COVID-19. The table came from immunoSEQ multiplex PCR; TCRdb's copy has only in-frame clones and leaves some out. The data hold nearly 95,000 clones, with about 90% observed a single time. Source material: peripheral blood. The source of these receptors is a human donor with active COVID-19. The donor label of this sample is uncertain. Both conserved end residues are part of each CDR3. The order of the fields is CDR3 DNA, CDR3 protein, V gene, clone size, D gene, J gene. The D gene is left open where the match is weak. Clone size is given for some rows only: seen once, a few or many times, or a class if the clone is expanded.

TGTGCCAGCAGTTACGCGGGGGGGGAGTACAATGAGCAGTTCTTC CASSYAGGEYNEQFF TRBV6-5 . TRBD2 TRBJ2-1
TGTGCCATCAGTGCTGAGGGCACTGAAGCTTTCTTT CAISAEGTEAFF TRBV10-3 . . TRBJ1-1
TGTGCCAGCAGTCCCACAGGGTTGACTAACTATGGCTACACCTTC CASSPTGLTNYGYTF TRBV28 once . TRBJ1-2
TGTGCCAGCAGTGAACGGTCCCGGCTCACAGTGAACACTGAAGCTTTCTTT CASSERSRLTVNTEAFF TRBV2 . . TRBJ1-1
TGTGCCAGCAGCTTAGGAGATTTAGCAGATACGCAGTATTTT CASSLGDLADTQYF TRBV11-3 . . TRBJ2-3
TGTGCCAGCAGTTACCTGGGACAGGGGAGTGAAAAACTGTTTTTT CASSYLGQGSEKLFF TRBV6-6 . TRBD1 TRBJ1-4
TGCGCCAGCAGCGGACAGTGGGACACTGAAGCTTTCTTT CASSGQWDTEAFF TRBV5-1 . . TRBJ1-1
TGTGCCAGCAGCTTAGAAGGGACAGGGGGTTCACCCCTCCACTTT CASSLEGTGGSPLHF TRBV11-1 . TRBD1 TRBJ1-6
TGTGCCAGCAGACCTCCGGGACAGTTGAACACTGAAGCTTTCTTT CASRPPGQLNTEAFF TRBV7-9 . TRBD1 TRBJ1-1
TGTGCCAGCAGCCCCCTGGGACAGGGCGGTGGCTACACCTTC CASSPLGQGGGYTF TRBV6-4 . TRBD1 TRBJ1-2
TGTGCCAGCTCACCGGGGGGGGCGTTGGTGGAGCAGTTCTTC CASSPGGALVEQFF TRBV18 . . TRBJ2-1
TGTGCCAGCACGCTAATAGCGGGGGGGCTTAATGAGCAGTTCTTC CASTLIAGGLNEQFF TRBV7-3 . TRBD2 TRBJ2-1
TGCGCCAGCAGCACCGCAACAGGGAATTCACCCCTCCACTTT CASSTATGNSPLHF TRBV5-1 . . TRBJ1-6
TGTGCCAGCAGCTTAGAAGGGGCCGGACGATATGGCTACACCTTC CASSLEGAGRYGYTF TRBV11-2 . . TRBJ1-2
TGTGCCACCAGCAGAGCAGCGGGGGGGCCGGTCTACAATGAGCAGTTCTTC CATSRAAGGPVYNEQFF TRBV15 . TRBD2 TRBJ2-1
TGTGCCAGCAGTACAACGGACAGGGACTATGGCTACACCTTC CASSTTDRDYGYTF TRBV27 . TRBD1 TRBJ1-2
TGTGCCAGCAGCTTGTATCTAGCGGGGGGTAACAATGAGCAGTTCTTC CASSLYLAGGNNEQFF TRBV5-6 . TRBD2 TRBJ2-1
TGTGCCAGCGGCGGCTCGGGGTTCTACGAGCAGTACTTC CASGGSGFYEQYF TRBV2 . . TRBJ2-7
TGTGCCAGCAGCTCACAGGGGGCTTACACTGAAGCTTTCTTT CASSSQGAYTEAFF TRBV7-9 . TRBD1 TRBJ1-1
TGCGCCAGCAGCCTGCCAAGGAGGACTAACAATGAGCAGTTCTTC CASSLPRRTNNEQFF TRBV5-1 . . TRBJ2-1
TGTGCCAGCAGAGGAAGGGACAGGGAAAAGGGGGGCTACACCTTC CASRGRDREKGGYTF TRBV27 . TRBD1 TRBJ1-2
TGTGCCAGCAGTACAGATTCGAATACGCAGTATTTT CASSTDSNTQYF TRBV6-6 . . TRBJ2-3
TGTGCCTGGAGTATTCGGGAGGGGAACTCACCCCTCCACTTT CAWSIREGNSPLHF TRBV30 . . TRBJ1-6
TGTGCCAGCAGCCCTCTCCGGGACGGGGGAACCTCACCCCTCCACTTT CASSPLRDGGTSPLHF TRBV5-6 . . TRBJ1-6
TGTGCCATCAGTGAAAGAACTAGCGGGGGGTGGGATACGCAGTATTTT CAISERTSGGWDTQYF TRBV10-3 . TRBD2 TRBJ2-3